The rows below give T cell receptor beta chains drawn from one sample of a study of EBV T-cell therapy then PD-1 blockade in nasopharyngeal carcinoma. Sequencing was performed with immunoSEQ multiplex PCR; in TCRdb, only in-frame clones are kept and a portion is missing. The sample contains more than 11,000 clones, 84% of which appear only once. Antigens for these TCRs are unknown. This specimen was CD8+ T cells from blood, taken around day 100 from a patient whose treatment included autologous EBV-specific T cells and nivolumab. The receptors were gathered from a man aged 35-49 years with nasopharyngeal carcinoma. Each CDR3 is given without its conserved first and last residue. The order of the fields is CDR3 protein, J gene, D gene, V gene. A D gene is named only where the DNA matches it firmly.

CDR3aa: ASSQDKQLGDSLFYNSPLH
j_gene: TRBJ1-6
d_gene: TRBD1
v_gene: TRBV4-3

CDR3aa: ASSYGGEGGNGYT
j_gene: TRBJ1-2
d_gene: NA
v_gene: TRBV6-5

CDR3aa: ASSLVAGLRATSTDTQY
j_gene: TRBJ2-3
d_gene: NA
v_gene: TRBV5-1

CDR3aa: ASRPMFRTGNSNQPQH
j_gene: TRBJ1-5
d_gene: TRBD1
v_gene: TRBV27

CDR3aa: ASPGAREAF
j_gene: TRBJ1-1
d_gene: NA
v_gene: TRBV21-1

CDR3aa: ATMNTGELF
j_gene: TRBJ2-2
d_gene: NA
v_gene: TRBV7-9

CDR3aa: SVEDRRGYT
j_gene: TRBJ1-2
d_gene: NA
v_gene: TRBV29-1

CDR3aa: ASSYLGYSNQPQH
j_gene: TRBJ1-5
d_gene: NA
v_gene: TRBV6-2/TRBV6-3

CDR3aa: SARTGGSYEQY
j_gene: TRBJ2-7
d_gene: TRBD1
v_gene: TRBV29-1

CDR3aa: ASSQALFSGTEAF
j_gene: TRBJ1-1
d_gene: NA
v_gene: TRBV4-3

CDR3aa: ASSVEFGDSGANVLT
j_gene: TRBJ2-6
d_gene: NA
v_gene: TRBV9

CDR3aa: ASSVEPGGALNTEAF
j_gene: TRBJ1-1
d_gene: TRBD1
v_gene: TRBV9

CDR3aa: ASSVDGDSQF
j_gene: TRBJ2-1
d_gene: NA
v_gene: TRBV9

CDR3aa: ASSLISYVQY
j_gene: TRBJ2-7
d_gene: NA
v_gene: TRBV7-8

CDR3aa: ASSSQLAGAGELF
j_gene: TRBJ2-2
d_gene: TRBD2
v_gene: TRBV27

CDR3aa: ASSDSAGGGTDTQY
j_gene: TRBJ2-3
d_gene: TRBD1
v_gene: TRBV6-4

CDR3aa: ASSVGPEPGYT
j_gene: TRBJ1-2
d_gene: NA
v_gene: TRBV3-1/TRBV3-2

CDR3aa: ASSQDRALTGSSYNEQF
j_gene: TRBJ2-1
d_gene: NA
v_gene: TRBV4-3

CDR3aa: ASSEGQGFRETQY
j_gene: TRBJ2-5
d_gene: NA
v_gene: TRBV2

CDR3aa: ASSYWGEGEQPQH
j_gene: TRBJ1-5
d_gene: NA
v_gene: TRBV6-2/TRBV6-3

CDR3aa: ASSIVSTASEAF
j_gene: TRBJ1-1
d_gene: NA
v_gene: TRBV19

CDR3aa: ASSIEGRMGFQYEQY
j_gene: TRBJ2-7
d_gene: NA
v_gene: TRBV5-4

CDR3aa: ASSERSGASTDTQY
j_gene: TRBJ2-3
d_gene: TRBD2
v_gene: TRBV9

CDR3aa: ASSVGEAF
j_gene: TRBJ1-1
d_gene: NA
v_gene: TRBV2

CDR3aa: ASSIEVQRPFSGNTIY
j_gene: TRBJ1-3
d_gene: NA
v_gene: TRBV19

CDR3aa: ASSLTHNTEAF
j_gene: TRBJ1-1
d_gene: NA
v_gene: TRBV12-3/TRBV12-4

CDR3aa: ASTYKADSPLH
j_gene: TRBJ1-6
d_gene: NA
v_gene: TRBV7-9

CDR3aa: ASSYSSDRPYNEQF
j_gene: TRBJ2-1
d_gene: TRBD1
v_gene: TRBV6-5

CDR3aa: AISDPGGDTEAF
j_gene: TRBJ1-1
d_gene: NA
v_gene: TRBV10-3

CDR3aa: ASSPETGLETQY
j_gene: TRBJ2-5
d_gene: TRBD1
v_gene: TRBV28

CDR3aa: SVTSAGDFYEQY
j_gene: TRBJ2-7
d_gene: TRBD2
v_gene: TRBV29-1

CDR3aa: ASSHLQGAAQPQH
j_gene: TRBJ1-5
d_gene: TRBD1
v_gene: TRBV4-3

CDR3aa: ASSLGAGPDTQY
j_gene: TRBJ2-3
d_gene: TRBD2
v_gene: TRBV5-6

CDR3aa: ASSYSQEGGSAF
j_gene: TRBJ1-1
d_gene: TRBD1
v_gene: TRBV6-2/TRBV6-3

CDR3aa: ASSSSEGSNQPQH
j_gene: TRBJ1-5
d_gene: NA
v_gene: TRBV6-2/TRBV6-3

CDR3aa: ASSARGSANEKLF
j_gene: TRBJ1-4
d_gene: NA
v_gene: TRBV4-1

CDR3aa: ATAPLGSSYEQY
j_gene: TRBJ2-7
d_gene: NA
v_gene: TRBV24-1